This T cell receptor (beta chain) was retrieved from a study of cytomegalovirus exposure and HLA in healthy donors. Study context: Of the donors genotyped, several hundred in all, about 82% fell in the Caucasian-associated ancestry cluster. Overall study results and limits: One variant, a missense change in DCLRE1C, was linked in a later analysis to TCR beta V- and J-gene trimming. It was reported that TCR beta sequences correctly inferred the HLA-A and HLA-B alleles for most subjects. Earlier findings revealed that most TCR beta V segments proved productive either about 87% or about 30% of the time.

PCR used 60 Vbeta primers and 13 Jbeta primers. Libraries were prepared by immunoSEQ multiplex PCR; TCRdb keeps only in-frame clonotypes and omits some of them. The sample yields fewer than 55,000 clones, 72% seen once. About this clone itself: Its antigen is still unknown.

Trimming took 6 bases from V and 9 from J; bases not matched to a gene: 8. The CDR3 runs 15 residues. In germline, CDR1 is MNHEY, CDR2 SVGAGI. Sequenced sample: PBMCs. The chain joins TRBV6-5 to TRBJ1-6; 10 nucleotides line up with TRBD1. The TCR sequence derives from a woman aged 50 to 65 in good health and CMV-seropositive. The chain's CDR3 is CASRRDRGKVSPLHF. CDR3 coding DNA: TGTGCCAGCAGAAGGGACAGGGGAAAGGTTTCACCCCTCCACTTT.